This T cell receptor (beta chain) emerged from a study of T cell repertoires in cytomegalovirus infection. Each CDR3 protein is one row after TCRdb ran MiXCR on the reads. Among about 740,000 distinct CDR3 sequences listed, 33% were seen once. CDR1 LNHNV and CDR2 YYDKDF come from the germline V gene (reference sequence). Trimming took 6 bases from V and 11 from J; bases not matched to a gene: 4. This CDR3 region has 12 residues. This clonotype was found once. What it binds is not known. The gene calls are TRBV15 and TRBJ2-1, with TRBD2 identical over 10 bases. The starting material was cultured PBMCs, obtained from culture after CMV antigen stimulation. The TCR was taken from a human donor in good health (CMV status not recorded). Some clones in this sample may be carry-over from other donors' samples. The CDR3 protein is CATRSSGGQQFF. CDR3 DNA: TGTGCCACCAGGTCTAGCGGGGGTCAGCAGTTCTTC.